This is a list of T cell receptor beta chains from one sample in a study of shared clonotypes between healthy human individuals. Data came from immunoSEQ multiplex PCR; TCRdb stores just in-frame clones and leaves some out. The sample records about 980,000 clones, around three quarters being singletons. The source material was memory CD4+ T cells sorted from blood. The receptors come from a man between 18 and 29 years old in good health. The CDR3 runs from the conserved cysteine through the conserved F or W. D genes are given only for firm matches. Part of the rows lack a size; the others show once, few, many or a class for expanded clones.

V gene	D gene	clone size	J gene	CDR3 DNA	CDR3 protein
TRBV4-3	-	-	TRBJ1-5	TGCGCCAGCAGCCAAGATCATGAGAATCAGCCCCAGCATTTT	CASSQDHENQPQHF
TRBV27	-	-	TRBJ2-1	TGTGCTCCCCCGGGGACCCAGAACAATGAGCAGTTCTTC	CAPPGTQNNEQFF
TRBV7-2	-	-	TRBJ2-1	TGTGCCAGCAGCTTAGCGCGGGAACTAGAGCAGTTCTTC	CASSLARELEQFF
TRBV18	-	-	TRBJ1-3	TGTGCCAGCTCACCACAGGGAAACACCATATATTTT	CASSPQGNTIYF
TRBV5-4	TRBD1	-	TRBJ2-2	TGTGCCAGCAGCTTGTGGACAGGGAGCACCGGGGAGCTGTTTTTT	CASSLWTGSTGELFF
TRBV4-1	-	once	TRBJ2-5	TGCGCCAGCAGCAAAGTTTTGGGGGTCCTGAGCCAAGAGACCCAGTACTTC	CASSKVLGVLSQETQYF
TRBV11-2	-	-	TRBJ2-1	TGTGCCAGCAGCTTATCGACCGGGACGGGAAATGAGCAGTTCTTC	CASSLSTGTGNEQFF
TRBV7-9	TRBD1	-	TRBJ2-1	TGTGCCAGCAGTTTCGCGGGACAGGGGACCAATGAGCAGTTCTTC	CASSFAGQGTNEQFF
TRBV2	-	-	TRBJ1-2	TGTGCCAGCAGAGTCAGGGTGTCGCCGGCCTATGGCTACACCTTC	CASRVRVSPAYGYTF
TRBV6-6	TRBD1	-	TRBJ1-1	TGTGCCAGCAGGACAGGGGGCGTGAACACTGAAGCTTTCTTT	CASRTGGVNTEAFF
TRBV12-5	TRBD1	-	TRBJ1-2	TGTGCTAGTGGTTGGGGGGACAGAGTGGATGGCTACACCTTC	CASGWGDRVDGYTF
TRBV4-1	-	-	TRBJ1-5	TGCGCCAGCAGCCACCCCGTGGAGTTAGGCAATCAGCCCCAGCATTTT	CASSHPVELGNQPQHF
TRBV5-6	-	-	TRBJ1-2	TGTGCCAGCCGCATATGGGGGGCTTCCTATGGCTACACCTTC	CASRIWGASYGYTF
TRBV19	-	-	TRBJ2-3	TGTGCCAGTAGAAACACAGGCCGCACGAATACGCAGTATTTT	CASRNTGRTNTQYF
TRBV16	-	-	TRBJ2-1	TGTGCCAGCAGCCAATCTTGGAATGAGCAGTTCTTC	CASSQSWNEQFF
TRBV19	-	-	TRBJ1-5	TGTGCCAGTAGTATAGGGGGCAACCATCAGCCCCAGCATTTT	CASSIGGNHQPQHF
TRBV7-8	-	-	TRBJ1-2	TGTGCCAGCAGCTTAACACCAAACTATAACTATGGCTACACCTTC	CASSLTPNYNYGYTF
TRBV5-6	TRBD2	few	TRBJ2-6	TGTGCCAGCAGCTTGACACTAGCGGCCCCCTTTAGTGGGGCCAACGTCCTGACTTTC	CASSLTLAAPFSGANVLTF
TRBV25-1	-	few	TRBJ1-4	TGTGCCAGCAGTCCTCCGGGGGAGGTCGGTGAAAAACTGTTTTTT	CASSPPGEVGEKLFF
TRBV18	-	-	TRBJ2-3	TGTGCCAGCTCACCCACAAGGGGAGCGGATGACACAGATACGCAGTATTTT	CASSPTRGADDTDTQYF
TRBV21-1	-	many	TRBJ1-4	TGTGCCAGCAGCAAAGCCTCTGGAACAGATAATGAAAAACTGTTTTTT	CASSKASGTDNEKLFF
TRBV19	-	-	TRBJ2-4	TGTGCCAGTAGTAAGGGGCTAGCCAAAAACATTCAGTACTTC	CASSKGLAKNIQYF
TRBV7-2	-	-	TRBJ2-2	TGTGCCAGCAGCTTAGGTCTGGGCAGCACCGGGGAGCTGTTTTTT	CASSLGLGSTGELFF
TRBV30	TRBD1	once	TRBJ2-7	TGTGCCTGCGGACAGGTAGCCTACGAGCAGTACTTC	CACGQVAYEQYF
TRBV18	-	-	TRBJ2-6	TGTGCCAGCTCAGAACAGGGCTCTGGGGCCAACGTCCTGACTTTC	CASSEQGSGANVLTF
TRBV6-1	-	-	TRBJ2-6	TGTGCCAGCACCGGAGGAACCGGGGCCAACGTCCTGACTTTC	CASTGGTGANVLTF
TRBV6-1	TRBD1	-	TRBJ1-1	TGTGCCAGCAGTGAGCCACGAACTAACAGGGGGCAAGAAGCTTTCTTT	CASSEPRTNRGQEAFF
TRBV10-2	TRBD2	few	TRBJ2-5	TGCGCCAGCAGTGAGTCGAACGGACTAGCGTACCACTTC	CASSESNGLAYHF
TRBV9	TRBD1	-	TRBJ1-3	TGTGCCAGCAGCGCACAGGGGGCTATGAACACCATATATTTT	CASSAQGAMNTIYF
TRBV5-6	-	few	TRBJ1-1	TGTGCCAGCAGCTTCCCCGGACAGCTGAACACTGAAGCTTTCTTT	CASSFPGQLNTEAFF
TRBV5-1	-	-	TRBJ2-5	TGCGCCAGCAGCTTGGGAGTACAAGAGACCCAGTACTTC	CASSLGVQETQYF
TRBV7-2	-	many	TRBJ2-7	TGTGCCAGCAGCCTCACAGGGGGAGGGCCCTACGAGCAGTACTTC	CASSLTGGGPYEQYF
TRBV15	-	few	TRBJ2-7	TGTGCCACCAGCAGAGATCCCGGGGCCCCGGCGTACTTC	CATSRDPGAPAYF
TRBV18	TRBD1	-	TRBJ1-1	TGTGCCAGCTCACCACAAAGGGGGCCGGCTTTCTTT	CASSPQRGPAFF
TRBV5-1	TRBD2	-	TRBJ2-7	TGCGCCAGCAACAAAGCGGGAGGGCCGTACGAGCAGTACTTC	CASNKAGGPYEQYF
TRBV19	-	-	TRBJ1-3	TGTGCCACGGGTATCTCCGGAAACACCATATATTTT	CATGISGNTIYF
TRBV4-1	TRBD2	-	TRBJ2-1	TGCGCCAGCAGCCGGGTAGCGGGGGTATCGTCTTATGAGCAGTTCTTC	CASSRVAGVSSYEQFF
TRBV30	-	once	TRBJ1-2	TGTGCCTGGAGTGTAGGCGTGCTTGGCTACACCTTC	CAWSVGVLGYTF
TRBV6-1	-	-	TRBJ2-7	TGTGCCAGCAGTGCCGGGATGATGAAGTACTTC	CASSAGMMKYF
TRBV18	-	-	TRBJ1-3	TGTGCCAGCTCACCACCGGGCAGGAACTCTGGAAACACCATATATTTT	CASSPPGRNSGNTIYF